Following are 18 T cell receptor beta chains from one sample sequenced in a study of blood T cell repertoires in COVID-19. Produced via immunoSEQ multiplex PCR; TCRdb's table is partial and in-frame only. The sample lists 220,000 or so clones, 75% to 90% occurring once. The source material was PBMCs or T cells enriched from blood (not recorded which). The receptors derive from a man in his fifties or sixties who had been exposed to COVID-19.

The genes are TRBV5-4 and TRBJ2-5; TRBD2 aligns across 11 bases. This CDR3 is built from 16 residues. From germline, CDR1 is SGHNT and CDR2 YYREEE (reference sequence). V lost 7 bases, J lost 2 bases, and 10 bases stayed unmatched. The CDR3 DNA sequence: TGTGCCAGCGGGGAACCTAGCGGGGGGACACAAGAGACCCAGTACTTC. Amino acid sequence: CASGEPSGGTQETQYF.

The gene calls are TRBV5-6 and TRBJ1-6; D perhaps matches TRBD1 (6 bases). V was cut by 5 bases and J by 7 bases, with 7 bases left in between. Per germline, CDR1 SGHDT and CDR2 YYEEEE. The CDR3 loop spans 12 amino acids. The CDR3 here is CASRQGNSPLHF. The CDR3 DNA reads TGTGCCAGCAGACAGGGAAATTCACCCCTCCACTTT.

The chain joins TRBV28 to TRBJ1-6, with 7 positions matching TRBD1. Germline loops: CDR1 MDHEN, CDR2 SYDVKM. The CDR3 is made up of 16 amino acids. Trimming at V came to 4 bases and at J to 3 bases, leaving 6 bases not matched to a gene. The chain's CDR3 is CASSSTGTVYNSPLHF. For the CDR3, the DNA is TGTGCCAGCAGTTCAACCGGGACAGTCTATAATTCACCCCTCCACTTT.

The chain has TRBV28 and TRBJ1-4; 11 positions agree with TRBD1. Per germline, CDR1 MDHEN and CDR2 SYDVKM. The CDR3 extends over 13 amino acids. After removal of 3 bases from V and 15 bases from J, the junction contained 6 bases not matched to a gene. The CDR3 loop reads CASSLDRDRGVFF. The CDR3, as DNA: TGTGCCAGCAGTTTGGACCGGGACAGGGGGGTGTTTTTT.

This chain connects TRBV7-9 to TRBJ1-2, with D possibly TRBD1 on 6 matching bases. Germline CDR1 reads SEHNR; CDR2 reads FQNEAQ (reference sequence). The CDR3 is 16 amino acids. The V gene lost 1 base and the J gene lost 5 bases, with 17 bases spanning the gap. CDR3 nucleotide sequence: TGTGCCAGCAGCTTAGGATTAACAGGGTACCGTTATGGCTACACCTTC. Translation: CASSLGLTGYRYGYTF.

CDR3 residues: CASMGGRVGSGNTIYF. CDR3 sequence (DNA): TGTGCCAGCATGGGGGGGCGAGTTGGGTCTGGAAACACCATATATTTT. The rearrangement uses TRBV28 and TRBJ1-3; possible D gene TRBD1, 6 bases. Germline-derived CDR1 and CDR2 are MDHEN and SYDVKM. The CDR3 length is 16 residues. The V and J ends lost 7 bases and 1 base respectively, with 17 bases between them.

This clone appeared once. The chain has TRBV10-3 and TRBJ2-3; the D gene is possibly TRBD1 (5 bases). Germline assignment: CDR1 ENHRY and CDR2 SYGVKD. CDR3 length: 15 residues. Trimming removed 5 bases from V and 1 base from J, with 13 bases in between. The CDR3 nucleotides read TGTGCCATCAGTCAAGACAGCACCCGCACAGATACGCAGTATTTT. It translates to CAISQDSTRTDTQYF.

The genes are TRBV11-2 and TRBJ1-2; no definite D call. The V end was cut by 0 bases, the J end by 5 bases, with 22 bases between. CDR1 SGHAT and CDR2 FQNNGV come from the germline V gene. The length of the CDR3 is 18 residues. The CDR3 nucleotides are TGTGCCAGCAGCTTAGATTATAGAGTATTCCCTCCTTATTATGGCTACACCTTC. Its translation: CASSLDYRVFPPYYGYTF. Using reference TRBV11-2 and TRBJ1-2 for the parts outside the CDR3, the full variable domain is EAGVAQSPRYKIIEKRQSVAFWCNPISGHATLYWYQQILGQGPKLLIQFQNNGVVDDSQLPKDRFSAERLKGVDSTLKIQPAKLEDSAVYLCASSLDYRVFPPYYGYTFGSGTRLTVV.

The chain recombines TRBV21-1 with TRBJ1-1; the D segment call TRBD1 is taken from the table without a DNA check. TRBV21-1 is deemed a pseudogene. This CDR3 spans 15 amino acids. CDR3 DNA sequence: TGTGCCAGCAGCAAGGCGGGACAGGGGGTCGCTGAAGCTTTCTTT. Residues: CASSKAGQGVAEAFF.

The chain has TRBV3-1 (or the pseudogene TRBV3-2) and TRBJ2-2; maybe TRBD2 (6 bases). V lost 0 bases and J lost 6, with 14 bases in between. CDR1 is LGHDT and CDR2 is YNNKEL in the germline V gene (reference sequence). This CDR3 is 16 amino acids long. As DNA, the CDR3 is TGTGCCAGCAGCCAAGATTATCTTGCGGGGCCCGGGGAGCTGTTTTTT. It specifies CASSQDYLAGPGELFF.

The chain employs TRBV4-1 and TRBJ2-7; unclear D gene. Germline V gives CDR1 MGHRA, CDR2 YSYEKL. CDR3 length: 14 amino acids. Trimming removed 0 bases from V and 5 bases from J, with 11 bases in between. CDR3 sequence reads: CASSQDPARDEQYV. The CDR3 DNA sequence: TGCGCCAGCAGCCAAGACCCCGCACGGGACGAGCAGTACGTC.

This clone was counted once. V and J are TRBV18 and TRBJ1-3; 10 bases agree with TRBD1. The V and J ends lost 6 bases and 8 bases, in that order; junction bases with no gene match: 13. Germline lookup yields CDR1 KGHSH and CDR2 LQKENI. The CDR3 loop spans 16 amino acids. This CDR3 reads CASSILGQGRLDTIYF. The DNA for the CDR3 is TGTGCCAGCTCGATCCTGGGACAGGGGCGCCTTGACACCATATATTTT.

On this clone: Other DNA sequences of this sample code for an identical CDR3. The chain recombines TRBV5-1 with TRBJ2-1, with TRBD1 as a possible D gene (6 bases). CDR1 and CDR2 (germline): SGHRS, YFSETQ. The CDR3 has 15 amino acids. The V gene lost 0 bases and the J gene lost 1 base, with 8 bases spanning the gap. The CDR3 sequence: CASSLVRGSYNEQFF. In DNA, the CDR3 is TGCGCCAGCAGCTTGGTTAGGGGGTCCTACAATGAGCAGTTCTTC.

This sequence joins TRBV9 and TRBJ2-1; D uncertain. V was shortened by 3 bases and J by 0 bases, with 10 bases between the two germline ends. Germline lookup yields CDR1 SGDLS and CDR2 YYNGEE. The CDR3 loop spans 15 amino acids. Here the CDR3 DNA reads TGTGCCAGCAGCGCGAGAGGATACTCCTACAATGAGCAGTTCTTC. It encodes CASSARGYSYNEQFF. The full variable domain, rest sourced from reference TRBV9 and TRBJ2-1, is DSGVTQTPKHLITATGQRVTLRCSPRSGDLSVYWYQQSLDQGLQFLIQYYNGEERAKGNILERFSAQQFPDLHSELNLSSLELGDSALYFCASSARGYSYNEQFFGPGTRLTVL.

The chain joins TRBV5-6 to TRBJ2-1, with 10 bases lining up with TRBD2. CDR3 length: 14 residues. The J segment lost 9 bases and the V segment lost 1 base, leaving 4 bases of the junction unmatched. Per the germline V gene, CDR1 is SGHDT and CDR2 is YYEEEE. In DNA form, the CDR3 reads TGTGCCAGCAGCTTGAGTAGCGGGGGGCTTGAGCAGTTCTTC. Protein product: CASSLSSGGLEQFF.

The J gene is TRBJ2-1, the V gene TRBV13, with 10 bases that match TRBD2. The germline V gene encodes CDR1 PRHDT and CDR2 FYEKMQ (reference sequence). The junction had 7 bases not matched to a gene; V was cut back by 5 bases and J by 6 bases. The CDR3 extends over 15 amino acids. The CDR3 coding sequence is TGTGCCAGCAGCCCCGGACTAGCGGCGGTCAATGAGCAGTTCTTC. This gives the protein CASSPGLAAVNEQFF.

J is TRBJ1-6 and V is TRBV7-6, with D possibly being TRBD1 (6 bases). Germline CDR1 SGHVS, CDR2 FNYEAQ. This CDR3 is built from 16 residues. Between the trimmed V and J ends, which lost 4 bases and 9 bases, there was a span of 19 bases. The CDR3 spells CASSYGQMDMGSPLHF. The CDR3 nucleotides read TGTGCCAGCAGCTACGGACAGATGGATATGGGTTCACCCCTCCACTTT.

This clone showed up just once. The chain is built from TRBV30 and TRBJ2-7, with D uncertain. Germline assignment: CDR1 GTSNPN and CDR2 SVGIG (reference sequence). This CDR3 comprises 12 residues. V lost 2 bases and J 3 bases, leaving 8 bases between the germline ends. The CDR3 reads CAWSSGRYEQYV. The CDR3 DNA reads TGTGCCTGGAGTTCCGGTCGCTACGAGCAGTACGTC.